This TCR beta chain was identified during a study of CD8 T cells in ankylosing spondylitis. Points from the study as a whole: Reportedly, disease-linked clones are significantly enriched in ankylosing spondylitis patients' matched synovial fluid.

Details on this clonotype: Its antigen remains unidentified.

TCR beta libraries were made by quantitative 5'-RACE with molecular barcodes. Each CDR3 protein gets one entry after TCRdb re-called the 5' RACE reads with MiXCR. Here the sample spans 150,000 to 200,000 distinct CDR3 sequences, around a third being singletons. This CDR3 region has 16 residues. The V end was cut by 4 bases, the J end by 0 bases, with 13 bases between. Germline V lookup: CDR1 KGHDR, CDR2 SFDVKD. This chain links TRBV24-1 with TRBJ2-3, with a possible D match to TRBD1 (5 bases). The sequence was collected from a male donor with ankylosing spondylitis. The sequencing input was synovial fluid, either unsorted or a sorted T cell fraction (not recorded which). The CDR3 nucleotides read TGTGCCACCAGTGACCCCAGGGTCGTCAGCACAGATACGCAGTATTTT. This sequence encodes CATSDPRVVSTDTQYF.